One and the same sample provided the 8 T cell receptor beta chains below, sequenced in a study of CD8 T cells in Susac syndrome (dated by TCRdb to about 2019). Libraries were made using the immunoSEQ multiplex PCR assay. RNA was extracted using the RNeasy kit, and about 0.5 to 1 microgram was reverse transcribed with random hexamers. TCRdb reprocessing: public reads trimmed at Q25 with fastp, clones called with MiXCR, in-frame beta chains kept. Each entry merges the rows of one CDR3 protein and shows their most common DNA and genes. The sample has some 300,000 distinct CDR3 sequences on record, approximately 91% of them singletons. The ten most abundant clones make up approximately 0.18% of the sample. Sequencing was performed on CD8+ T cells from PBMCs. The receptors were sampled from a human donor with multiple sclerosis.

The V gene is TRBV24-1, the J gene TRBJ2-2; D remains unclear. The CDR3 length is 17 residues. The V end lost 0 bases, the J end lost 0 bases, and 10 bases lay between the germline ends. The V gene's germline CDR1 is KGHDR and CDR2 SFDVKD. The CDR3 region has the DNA TGTGCCACCAGTGATTTGGAAAGTTTCCCGAACACCGGGGAGCTGTTTTTT. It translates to CATSDLESFPNTGELFF.

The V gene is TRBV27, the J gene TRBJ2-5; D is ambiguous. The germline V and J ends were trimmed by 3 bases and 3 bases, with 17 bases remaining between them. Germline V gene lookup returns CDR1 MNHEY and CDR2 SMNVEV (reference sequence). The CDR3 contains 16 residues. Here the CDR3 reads CASSFSILSQKETQYF. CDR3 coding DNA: TGTGCCAGCAGTTTTAGTATCCTCTCTCAGAAAGAGACCCAGTACTTC.

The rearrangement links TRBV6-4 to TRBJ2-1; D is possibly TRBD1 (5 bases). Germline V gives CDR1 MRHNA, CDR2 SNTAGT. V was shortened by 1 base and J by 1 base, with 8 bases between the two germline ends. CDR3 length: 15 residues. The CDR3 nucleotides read TGTGCCAGCAGTGACTTACCAGGGTCCTACAATGAGCAGTTCTTC. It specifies CASSDLPGSYNEQFF.

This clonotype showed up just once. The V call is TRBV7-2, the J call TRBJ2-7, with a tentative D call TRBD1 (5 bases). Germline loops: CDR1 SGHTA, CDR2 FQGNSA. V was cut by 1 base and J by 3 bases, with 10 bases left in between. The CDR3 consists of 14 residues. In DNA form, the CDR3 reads TGTGCCAGCAGCTTAGAGACAGCAAACTACGAGCAGTACTTC. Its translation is CASSLETANYEQYF. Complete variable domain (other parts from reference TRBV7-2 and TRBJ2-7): GAGVSQSPSNKVTEKGKDVELRCDPISGHTALYWYRQSLGQGLEFLIYFQGNSAPDKSGLPSDRFSAERTGGSVSTLTIQRTQQEDSAVYLCASSLETANYEQYFGPGTRLTVT.

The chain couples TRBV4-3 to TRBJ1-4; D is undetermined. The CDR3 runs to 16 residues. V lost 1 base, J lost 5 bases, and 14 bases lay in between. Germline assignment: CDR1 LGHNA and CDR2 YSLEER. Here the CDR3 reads CASSQGVTGTNEKLFF. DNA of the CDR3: TGCGCCAGCAGCCAAGGAGTAACTGGAACGAATGAAAAACTGTTTTTT.

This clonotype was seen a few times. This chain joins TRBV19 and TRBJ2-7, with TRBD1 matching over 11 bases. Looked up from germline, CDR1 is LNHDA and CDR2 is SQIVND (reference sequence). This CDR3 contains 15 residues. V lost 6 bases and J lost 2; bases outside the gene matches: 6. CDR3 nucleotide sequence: TGTGCCAGTAGCCCCGGGACAGGGGGACCCTACGAGCAGTACTTC. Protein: CASSPGTGGPYEQYF.

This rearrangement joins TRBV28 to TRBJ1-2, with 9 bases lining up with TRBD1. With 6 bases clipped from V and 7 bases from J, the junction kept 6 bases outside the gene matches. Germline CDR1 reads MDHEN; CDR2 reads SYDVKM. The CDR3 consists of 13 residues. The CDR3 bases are TGTGCCAGCAGCGGAGGGACAGGGATTGGCTACACCTTC. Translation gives CASSGGTGIGYTF.

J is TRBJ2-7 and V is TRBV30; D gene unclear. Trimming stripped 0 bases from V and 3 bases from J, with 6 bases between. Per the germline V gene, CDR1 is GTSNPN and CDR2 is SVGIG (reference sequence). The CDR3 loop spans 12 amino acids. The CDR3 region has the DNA TGTGCCTGGAGTGTCTTCCGCTACGAGCAGTACTTC. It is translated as CAWSVFRYEQYF.